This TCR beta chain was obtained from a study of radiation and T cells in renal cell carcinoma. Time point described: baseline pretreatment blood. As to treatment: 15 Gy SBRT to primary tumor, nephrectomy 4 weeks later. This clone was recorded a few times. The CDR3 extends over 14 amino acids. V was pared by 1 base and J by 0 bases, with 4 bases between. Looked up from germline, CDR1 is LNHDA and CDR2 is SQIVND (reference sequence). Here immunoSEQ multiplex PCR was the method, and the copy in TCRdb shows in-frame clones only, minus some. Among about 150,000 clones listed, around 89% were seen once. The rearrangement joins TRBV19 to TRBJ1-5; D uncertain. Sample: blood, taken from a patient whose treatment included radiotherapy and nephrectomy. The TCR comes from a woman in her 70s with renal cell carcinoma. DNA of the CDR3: TGTGCCAGTAGTATAGCGAGTAGCAATCAGCCCCAGCATTTT. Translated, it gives CASSIASSNQPQHF.